The 4 T cell receptor beta chains below were found in one sample sequenced in a study of PD-1 blockade in classical Hodgkin lymphoma. Documented time point: newly diagnosed, previously untreated cHL patient sample. After PBMCs were thawed, their CD8+ T cells were isolated by magnetic negative selection. Assay: immunoSEQ multiplex PCR; the TCRdb copy retains only in-frame clones and omits some. The table has approximately 21,000 clones, around nine tenths seen once. The sample was CD8+ T cells from blood. The receptors originated from a human donor with classical Hodgkin lymphoma.

The rearrangement links TRBV6-1 to TRBJ1-6; unclear D gene. This CDR3 contains 18 residues. The ends were cut back, 2 bases at V and 0 bases at J, with 14 bases in the middle. The germline V gene encodes CDR1 MNHNS and CDR2 SASEGT. CDR3 protein: CASSEFLVRSSYNSPLHF. DNA of the CDR3: TGTGCCAGCAGTGAATTTCTGGTGAGGAGCTCCTATAATTCACCCCTCCACTTT.

This sequence joins TRBV10-1 and TRBJ2-2, with 10 bases matching TRBD1. The germline V gene encodes CDR1 WNHNN and CDR2 SYGVQD (reference sequence). The CDR3 totals 16 residues. The V and J ends lost 0 bases and 4 bases, in that order; junction bases with no gene match: 2. The CDR3 here is CASSESRTGGTGELFF. The DNA for the CDR3 is TGCGCCAGCAGTGAGTCCCGGACAGGGGGCACCGGGGAGCTGTTTTTT.

The chain recombines TRBV19 with TRBJ2-1; D is perhaps TRBD2 (7 bases). Trimming took 8 bases from V and 2 from J, leaving 13 bases between them. The CDR3 is made up of 14 amino acids. Germline CDR1 LNHDA, CDR2 SQIVND (reference sequence). The CDR3 DNA sequence: TGTGCCAGTTGTCGCGGGGGCCCCTACAATGAGCAGTTCTTC. It codes for CASCRGGPYNEQFF.

The chain couples TRBV7-9 to TRBJ1-4; D call uncertain. Germline CDR1 and CDR2: SEHNR and FQNEAQ (reference sequence). The CDR3 sequence is 12 residues long. V gave up 5 bases and J gave up 5 bases, with 6 bases separating them. CDR3: CASSPRNEKLFF. Written as DNA, the CDR3 is TGTGCCAGCAGCCCCCGCAATGAAAAACTGTTTTTT.